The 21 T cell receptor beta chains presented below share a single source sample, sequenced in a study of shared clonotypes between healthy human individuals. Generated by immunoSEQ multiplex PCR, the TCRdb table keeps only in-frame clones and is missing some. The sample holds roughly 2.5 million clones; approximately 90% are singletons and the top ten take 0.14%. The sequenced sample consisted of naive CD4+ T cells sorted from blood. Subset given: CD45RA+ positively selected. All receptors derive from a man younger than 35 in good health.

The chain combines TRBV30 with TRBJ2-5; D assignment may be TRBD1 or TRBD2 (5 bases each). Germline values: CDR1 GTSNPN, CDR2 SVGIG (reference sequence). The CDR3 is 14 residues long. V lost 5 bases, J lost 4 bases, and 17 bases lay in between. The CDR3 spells CAWGGGGGAETQYF. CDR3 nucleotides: TGTGCCTGGGGGGGTGGTGGAGGTGCAGAGACCCAGTACTTC.

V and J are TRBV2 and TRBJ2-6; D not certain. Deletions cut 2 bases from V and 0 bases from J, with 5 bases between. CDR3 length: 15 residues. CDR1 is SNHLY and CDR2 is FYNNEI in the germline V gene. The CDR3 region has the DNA TGTGCCAGCAGTGAACAGTACTCTGGGGCCAACGTCCTGACTTTC. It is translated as CASSEQYSGANVLTF.

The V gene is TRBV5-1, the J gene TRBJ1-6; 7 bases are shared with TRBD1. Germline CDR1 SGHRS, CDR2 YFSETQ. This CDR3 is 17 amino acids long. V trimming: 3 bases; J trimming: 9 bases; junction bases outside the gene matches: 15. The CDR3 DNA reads TGCGCCAGCAGCTCGGAAGCTAGACAGGGTTGGAGTTCACCCCTCCACTTT. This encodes CASSSEARQGWSSPLHF.

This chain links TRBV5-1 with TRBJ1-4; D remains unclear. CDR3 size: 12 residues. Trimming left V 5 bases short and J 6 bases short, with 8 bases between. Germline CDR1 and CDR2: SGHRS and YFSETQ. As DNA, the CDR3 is TGCGCCAGCAGGTCCAATGATGAAAAACTGTTTTTT. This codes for CASRSNDEKLFF.

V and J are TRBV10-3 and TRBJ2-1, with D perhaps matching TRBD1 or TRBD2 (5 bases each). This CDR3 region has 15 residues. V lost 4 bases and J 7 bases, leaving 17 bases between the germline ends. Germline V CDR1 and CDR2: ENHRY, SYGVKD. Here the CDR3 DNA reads TGTGCCATCAGTGCGGGGACCCTACCGGCTAATGAGCAGTTCTTC. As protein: CAISAGTLPANEQFF.

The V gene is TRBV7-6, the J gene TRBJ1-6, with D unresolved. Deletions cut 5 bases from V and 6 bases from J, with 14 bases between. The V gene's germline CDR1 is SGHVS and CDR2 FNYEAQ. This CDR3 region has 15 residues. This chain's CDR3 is CASSPGPHINSPLHF. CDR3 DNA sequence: TGTGCCAGCAGCCCCGGGCCTCATATTAATTCACCCCTCCACTTT.

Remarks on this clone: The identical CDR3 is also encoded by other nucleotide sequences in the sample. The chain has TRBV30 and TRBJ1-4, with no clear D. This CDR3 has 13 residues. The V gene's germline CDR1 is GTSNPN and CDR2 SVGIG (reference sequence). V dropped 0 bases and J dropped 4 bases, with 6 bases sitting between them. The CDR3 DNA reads TGTGCCTGGAGTGTACAGAGTAATGAAAAACTGTTTTTT. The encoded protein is CAWSVQSNEKLFF. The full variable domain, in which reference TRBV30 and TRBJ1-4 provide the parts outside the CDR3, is SQTIHQWPATLVQPVGSPLSLECTVEGTSNPNLYWYRQAAGRGLQLLFYSVGIGQISSEVPQNLSASRPQDRQFILSSKKLLLSDSGFYLCAWSVQSNEKLFFGSGTQLSVL.

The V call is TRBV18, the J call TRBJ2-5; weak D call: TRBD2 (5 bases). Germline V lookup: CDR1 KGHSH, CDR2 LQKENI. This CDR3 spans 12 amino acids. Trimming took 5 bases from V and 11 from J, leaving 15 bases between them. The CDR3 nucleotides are TGTGCCAGCTCAGCACTTTCGGAGGCTCAGTACTTC. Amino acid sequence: CASSALSEAQYF.

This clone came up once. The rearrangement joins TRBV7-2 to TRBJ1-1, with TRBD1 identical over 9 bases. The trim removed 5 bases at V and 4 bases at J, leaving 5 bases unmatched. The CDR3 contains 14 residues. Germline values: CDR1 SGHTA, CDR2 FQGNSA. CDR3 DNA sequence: TGTGCCAGCAGCCCGCCGACAGGGGGCACTGAAGCTTTCTTT. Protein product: CASSPPTGGTEAFF.

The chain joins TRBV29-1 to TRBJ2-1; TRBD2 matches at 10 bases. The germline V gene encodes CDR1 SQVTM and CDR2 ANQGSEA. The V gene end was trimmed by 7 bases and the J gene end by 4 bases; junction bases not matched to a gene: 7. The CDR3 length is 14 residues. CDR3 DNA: TGCAGCGGTGGTCAACTAGCGGGGTACAATGAGCAGTTCTTC. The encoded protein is CSGGQLAGYNEQFF.

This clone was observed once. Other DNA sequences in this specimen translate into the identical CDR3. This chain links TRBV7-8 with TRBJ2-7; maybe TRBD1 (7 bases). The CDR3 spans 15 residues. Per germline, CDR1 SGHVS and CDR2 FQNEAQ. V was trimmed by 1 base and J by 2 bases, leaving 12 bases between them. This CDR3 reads CASSLVSGGTYEQYF. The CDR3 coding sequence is TGTGCCAGCAGCTTAGTGTCAGGGGGGACCTACGAGCAGTACTTC.

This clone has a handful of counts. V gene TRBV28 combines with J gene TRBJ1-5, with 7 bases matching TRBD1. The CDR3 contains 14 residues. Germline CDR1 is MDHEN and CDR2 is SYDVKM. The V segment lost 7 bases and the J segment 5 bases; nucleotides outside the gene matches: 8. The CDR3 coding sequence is TGTGCCAGCACCCTGACAGGGCCCTATCAGCCCCAGCATTTT. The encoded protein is CASTLTGPYQPQHF.

As DNA, the CDR3 is TGTGCCAGCAGTGAAAGACAGGGCCAATCGAACACTGAAGCTTTCTTT. Translation: CASSERQGQSNTEAFF. This chain joins TRBV2 and TRBJ1-1; 7 positions match TRBD1. V lost 2 bases to trimming and J lost 1 base; unmatched junction nucleotides: 7. CDR3 size: 16 residues. Germline CDR1 and CDR2: SNHLY and FYNNEI.

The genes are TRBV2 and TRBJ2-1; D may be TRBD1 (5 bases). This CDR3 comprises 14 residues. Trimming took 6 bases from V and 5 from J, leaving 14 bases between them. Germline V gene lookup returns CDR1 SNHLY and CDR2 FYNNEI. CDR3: CASSDSFPNNEQFF. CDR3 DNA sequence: TGTGCCAGCAGCGACAGTTTTCCCAACAATGAGCAGTTCTTC.

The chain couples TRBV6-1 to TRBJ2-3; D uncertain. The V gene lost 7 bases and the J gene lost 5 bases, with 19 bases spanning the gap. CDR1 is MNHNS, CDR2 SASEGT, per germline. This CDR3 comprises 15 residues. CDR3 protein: CASTLERTVRDTQYF. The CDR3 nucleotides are TGTGCCAGCACCTTAGAAAGGACCGTTCGAGATACGCAGTATTTT.

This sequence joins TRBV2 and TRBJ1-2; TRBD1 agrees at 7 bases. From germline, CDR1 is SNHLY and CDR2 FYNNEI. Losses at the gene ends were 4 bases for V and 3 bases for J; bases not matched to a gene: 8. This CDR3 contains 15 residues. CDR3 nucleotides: TGTGCCAGCAGTGTGGGTACGACAGGGCACTATGGCTACACCTTC. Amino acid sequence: CASSVGTTGHYGYTF.

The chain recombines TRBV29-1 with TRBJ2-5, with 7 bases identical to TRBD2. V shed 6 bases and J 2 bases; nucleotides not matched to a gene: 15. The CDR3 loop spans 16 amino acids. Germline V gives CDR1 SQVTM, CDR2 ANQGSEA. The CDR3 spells CSVLGGGAPSQETQYF. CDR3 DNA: TGCAGCGTCCTGGGGGGAGGGGCCCCTTCTCAAGAGACCCAGTACTTC.

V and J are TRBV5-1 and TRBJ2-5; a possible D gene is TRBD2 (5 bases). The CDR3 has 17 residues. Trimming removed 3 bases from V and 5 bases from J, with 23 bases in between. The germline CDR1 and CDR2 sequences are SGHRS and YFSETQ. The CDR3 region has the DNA TGCGCCAGCAGCTCCTTCGGTGAGGGTCCGGGCGGGGAGACCCAGTACTTC. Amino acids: CASSSFGEGPGGETQYF. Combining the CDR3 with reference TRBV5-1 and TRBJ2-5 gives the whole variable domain KAGVTQTPRYLIKTRGQQVTLSCSPISGHRSVSWYQQTPGQGLQFLFEYFSETQRNKGNFPGRFSGRQFSNSRSEMNVSTLELGDSALYLCASSSFGEGPGGETQYFGPGTRLLVL.

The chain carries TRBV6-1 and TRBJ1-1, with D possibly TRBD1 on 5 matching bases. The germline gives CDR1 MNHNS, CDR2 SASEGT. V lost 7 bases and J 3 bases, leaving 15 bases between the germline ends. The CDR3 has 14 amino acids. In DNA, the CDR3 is TGTGCCAGCAAGGGGACCCCCACGGACACTGAAGCTTTCTTT. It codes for CASKGTPTDTEAFF.

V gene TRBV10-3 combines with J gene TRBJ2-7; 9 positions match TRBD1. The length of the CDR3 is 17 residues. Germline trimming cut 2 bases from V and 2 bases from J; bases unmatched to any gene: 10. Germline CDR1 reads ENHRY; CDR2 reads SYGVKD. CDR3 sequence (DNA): TGTGCCATCAGTGAGGTGCTAGGACAGGGGACTCCCTACGAGCAGTACTTC. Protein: CAISEVLGQGTPYEQYF.

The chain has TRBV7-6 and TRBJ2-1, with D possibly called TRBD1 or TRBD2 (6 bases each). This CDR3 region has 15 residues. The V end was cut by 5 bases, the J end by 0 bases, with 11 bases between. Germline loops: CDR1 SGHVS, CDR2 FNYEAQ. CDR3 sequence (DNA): TGTGCCAGCAGCCCTAGGGGGGACTCCTACAATGAGCAGTTCTTC. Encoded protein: CASSPRGDSYNEQFF.